This T cell receptor beta chain was captured by sequencing in a study of beta chain features in type 1 diabetes (dated by TCRdb to between 2017 and 2018). Background for the entire study: Mean age, gender distribution, total cell number and subset yield did not differ between patients and healthy donors. A total of around 110,000,000 sorted cells were examined across all samples, and RNA yield correlated strongly with the number of cells per subset. The study compared the TCRB repertoires of sorted circulating CD4+ T cell subsets in recently diagnosed type 1 diabetes patients with those in matched healthy donors. Whereas all 30 or so donors provided naive and central memory subsets, regulatory and stem cell-like memory subsets were isolated from just 8 patients and about 8 healthy donors. Broad study findings and their caveats: Shorter templates might have been favored by PCR, but patient and control samples were amplified and corrected together, so both groups would have been affected equally by any skew. A moderate but significant shortening of TCRB CDR3 length was observed in type 1 diabetes patients in all four CD4+ subsets. Fewer insertions and more nucleotide deletions at VDJ recombination sites were observed in patients with type 1 diabetes, implying thymic rearrangement abnormalities. Because cDNA rather than genomic DNA was sequenced, highly expressing activated cells could have been over-represented, although no difference in activation and CD3 levels was found between groups. Naive, central memory and regulatory TCRB repertoires appeared more similar among patients than among healthy donors. Because the HLA sub-analyses included only small numbers of individuals, any influence of HLA type on TCRB rearrangement was left unresolved.

Of note for this clone: What this receptor recognizes is not known. No base qualities exist here, and no much larger clone lies one base off it.

The entire isolated RNA was reverse transcribed using the High Capacity cDNA Reverse Transcription Kit, and thus expressed TCRB transcripts were sequenced. Naive, central memory and regulatory T cell samples underwent deep immunoSEQ sequencing, averaging roughly 3.4 million total reads per sample. After sorted cells were lysed in RLT buffer, RNA was extracted with DNase-treated RNeasy Micro or Mini kits, with the choice depending on cell number. Each cell subset was processed on its own to prevent cross-contamination, while patient and healthy donor samples were processed together. Using the immunoSEQ multiplex PCR, TCRB sequences were amplified from cDNA into 87-bp fragments spanning the CDR3 region. The amplicons were sequenced using the Illumina HiSeq platform. On the study's bioinformatics: Synthetic template baselines were used to correct PCR bias computationally, reads within Hamming distance 2 were collapsed, and singletons that could not be merged were discarded. Reads were aligned to IMGT to assign V, D and J genes, CDR3 length, and insertions or deletions at six rearrangement sites. Within each subset, clonotype counts were normalized to sorted cell number, after which true diversity and Gini coefficients were computed with the tcR R package. Repertoire sharing was quantified using the overlap coefficient calculated on TCRB nucleotide sequences. Out-of-frame TCRB sequences from naive cells were analyzed to stand in for the pre-selection repertoire. The source is immuneACCESS, and TCRdb retained only in-frame sequences with V and J called. Part of the clones is not carried over; for the studies checked, unresolved V genes explain less than half of this, and the remainder is unexplained. V, J and clone size reflect that table, while D and trimming were determined from the DNA. The sample table records more than 200,000 clones; 16% of these occur just once. Approximately 0.081% of the sample is taken by the ten largest.

Each donor gave one peripheral blood draw, approximately 110 mL on average, collected into heparinised tubes. A BD FACSAria II and a panel including CD45RO, CCR7, CD25, CD127, CD95 and CD27 were used to sort naive, central memory, regulatory and stem cell-like memory CD4+ T cells. Every sorted population had a purity above 95%. PBMCs were separated immediately by Lymphoprep density gradient centrifugation and were stained directly, without being cultured. To minimize batch effects, samples were stained and sorted in pairs, one healthy donor with one patient per experiment. The CDR3 contains 17 residues, cysteine and phenylalanine counted. The kept DNA is CDR3 alone, 51 bases in frame from the first base. The V end loses 3 bases and the J end loses 5 bases, and a stretch of 22 bases separates them. The germline V gene (reference sequence) specifies SGHNT as CDR1 and YYREEE as CDR2.

Sequencing input: naive CD4+ T cells from blood. This sample's cell subset or site label indicates: true naive CD4+ T cells. The rearrangement joined TRBV5-4 to TRBJ2-3; TRBD1 is a possible D gene, resting on 6 matching bases. The sequence was collected from a man between 25 and 39 years old with type 1 diabetes. In nucleotide form, the sequence is TGTGCCAGCAGCTCCCAAGCAGGGGTTGGTCTTAAAGATACGCAGTATTTT. This gives the protein CASSSQAGVGLKDTQYF.